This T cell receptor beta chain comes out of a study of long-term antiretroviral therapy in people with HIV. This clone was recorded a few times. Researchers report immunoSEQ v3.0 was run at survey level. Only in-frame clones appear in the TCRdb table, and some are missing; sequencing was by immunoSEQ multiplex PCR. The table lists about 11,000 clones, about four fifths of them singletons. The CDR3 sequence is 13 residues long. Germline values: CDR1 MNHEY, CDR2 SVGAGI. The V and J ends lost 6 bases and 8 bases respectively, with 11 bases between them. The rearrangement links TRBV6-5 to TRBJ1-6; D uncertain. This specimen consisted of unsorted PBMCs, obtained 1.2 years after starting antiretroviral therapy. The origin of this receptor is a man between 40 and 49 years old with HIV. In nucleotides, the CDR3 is TGTGCCAGCAGCCCGGACCCAGATTCACCCCTCCACTTT. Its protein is CASSPDPDSPLHF.